This T cell receptor beta chain was recorded in a study of T cell changes during pregnancy in multiple sclerosis. Generated by immunoSEQ multiplex PCR, the TCRdb table keeps only in-frame clones and is missing some. The table records about 130,000 clones, about 96% of them present only once. The CDR3 sequence is 15 residues long. Germline CDR1 and CDR2: MDHEN and SYDVKM. Trimming removed 2 bases from V and 7 bases from J; junction bases left unmatched: 2. Sequencing used peripheral blood, obtained after pregnancy. The J gene is TRBJ2-1, the V gene TRBV28, with 13 bases lining up with TRBD2. The source is a female donor with multiple sclerosis, enrolled in a pregnancy study. CDR3 DNA: TGTGCCAGCAGTTTACGGACTAGCGGGGGAAATGAGCAGTTCTTC. It translates to CASSLRTSGGNEQFF.